A single sample is the source of the 13 T cell receptor beta chains below, sequenced in a study of T-cell reconstitution after alpha-beta-depleted transplantation in children. Unique molecular identifiers were incorporated during preparation of the TCRbeta library. Each CDR3 protein gets one entry after TCRdb re-called the PCR reads with MiXCR. This sample has a few hundred thousand distinct CDR3 sequences; 13% occur once, and the top ten carry 2.2%. Specimen: PBMCs, mostly from graft donor cells, collected 360 days after TCRalphabeta/CD19-depleted stem cell transplant. All receptors come from a male patient aged 10 to 17 who had a stem cell transplant for acute myeloid leukemia, so the T cells may come from the graft donor.

The genes are TRBV18 and TRBJ2-7, with TRBD1 matching 9 bases. CDR3 length equals 14 residues. Germline V lookup: CDR1 KGHSH, CDR2 LQKENI. The ends lost 3 bases at V and 5 bases at J; junction bases unmatched: 5. CDR3 amino acids: CASSPLTGGDEQYF. The CDR3 coding sequence is TGTGCCAGCTCACCGTTGACAGGGGGGGACGAGCAGTACTTC.

The V gene is TRBV12-3 or TRBV12-4, the J gene TRBJ2-5, with a tentative D call TRBD2 (6 bases). This CDR3 has 14 amino acids. Trimming pared 3 bases from V and 7 bases from J, leaving 15 bases between. The chain's CDR3 is CASSLVEGRWTQYF. CDR3 nucleotides: TGTGCCAGCAGTTTGGTGGAGGGACGGTGGACCCAGTACTTC.

V gene TRBV4-3 combines with J gene TRBJ2-3; D possibly uses TRBD1 or TRBD2 (6 bases each). The CDR3 runs to 17 residues. V was trimmed by 0 bases and J by 3 bases, leaving 16 bases between them. The germline gives CDR1 LGHNA, CDR2 YSLEER. This chain's CDR3 is CASSQDMRGALTDTQYF. The DNA of the CDR3 is TGCGCCAGCAGCCAAGATATGAGGGGGGCCTTGACAGATACGCAGTATTTT.

The sample holds many counts of this clonotype. The chain uses TRBV12-3 or TRBV12-4 and TRBJ2-3; either TRBD1 or TRBD2 may supply D (5 bases each). The CDR3 has 14 residues. V lost 4 bases and J 1 base, leaving 9 bases between the germline ends. CDR3 residues: CASSWGSGTDTQYF. The CDR3, as DNA: TGTGCCAGCAGTTGGGGGTCTGGCACAGATACGCAGTATTTT.

The chain recombines TRBV12-3 or TRBV12-4 with TRBJ1-2; TRBD1 agrees at 8 bases. The V and J ends lost 2 bases and 8 bases, in that order; junction bases with no gene match: 10. The CDR3 runs to 15 residues. The chain's CDR3 is CASSLRAGGLKGYTF. In nucleotides, the CDR3 is TGTGCCAGCAGTTTACGCGCAGGGGGCCTCAAAGGCTACACCTTC.

The sample holds many counts of this clonotype. The rearrangement links TRBV12-3 or TRBV12-4 to TRBJ2-1; TRBD2 aligns across 9 bases. CDR3 length: 14 residues. The junction had 6 bases not matched to a gene; V was cut back by 5 bases and J by 7 bases. CDR3 DNA sequence: TGTGCCAGCAGTACGGGACTAGCTGGTAATGAGCAGTTCTTC. Encoded protein: CASSTGLAGNEQFF.

This clonotype occurred a few times. V and J are TRBV29-1 and TRBJ2-2, with D possibly matching TRBD1 (6 bases). CDR3 length: 16 amino acids. Germline values: CDR1 SQVTM, CDR2 ANQGSEA. Trimming stripped 7 bases from V and 1 base from J, with 19 bases between. This chain's CDR3 is CSAGTPRGKNTGELFF. The CDR3 nucleotides are TGCAGCGCCGGGACACCCAGGGGAAAGAACACCGGGGAGCTGTTTTTT.

This clonotype was observed at least ten times. V gene TRBV28 combines with J gene TRBJ2-3, with D perhaps matching TRBD2 (5 bases). The V and J ends lost 5 bases and 3 bases respectively, with 18 bases between them. This CDR3 has 16 amino acids. Germline V lookup: CDR1 MDHEN, CDR2 SYDVKM. CDR3 in DNA: TGTGCCAGCAGTATATCCAGGAGGATCGGGACAGATACGCAGTATTTT. Its protein is CASSISRRIGTDTQYF.

Many counts were recorded for this clonotype. This chain uses TRBV29-1 with TRBJ2-1; D is undetermined. V was clipped by 7 bases and J by 5 bases, with 6 bases between them. This CDR3 is built from 10 residues. CDR1 is SQVTM and CDR2 is ANQGSEA in the germline V gene. CDR3 DNA sequence: TGCAGCGCCAACAACAATGAGCAGTTCTTC. Protein: CSANNNEQFF.

This clonotype appeared a few times. The chain is built from TRBV6-4 and TRBJ2-4; 9 nucleotides match TRBD1. CDR3 length equals 13 residues. Germline V gene sequence: CDR1 MRHNA, CDR2 SNTAGT. V lost 3 bases to trimming and J lost 7 bases; unmatched junction nucleotides: 1. The CDR3 is CASSEGTGNIQYF. The CDR3 DNA is TGTGCCAGCAGTGAAGGGACAGGGAACATTCAGTACTTC.

V gene TRBV5-1 combines with J gene TRBJ1-3; 7 bases are a match to TRBD1. CDR1 SGHRS and CDR2 YFSETQ come from the germline V gene. J was trimmed by 4 bases and V by 3 bases; bases with no gene match: 10. The CDR3 covers 16 residues. The CDR3 sequence is CASSSGTARLGNTIYF. The CDR3 coding sequence is TGCGCCAGCAGCTCTGGGACAGCACGTCTCGGAAACACCATATATTTT.

This chain uses TRBV5-5 with TRBJ2-7; D unresolved. Germline V gene lookup returns CDR1 SGHKS and CDR2 YYEKEE (reference sequence). The CDR3 contains 17 residues. V lost 0 bases and J lost 2, with 18 bases in between. The CDR3 bases are TGTGCCAGCAGCTTGGCCCCTTCGATCGGACGAACCTACGAGCAGTACTTC. Its protein is CASSLAPSIGRTYEQYF.

CDR3 DNA: TGTGCCAGCAGCTTAGATGTGAGTAGCGGTAACTACAATGAGCAGTTCTTC. Its translation: CASSLDVSSGNYNEQFF. The chain uses TRBV7-8 and TRBJ2-1; D is perhaps TRBD2 (6 bases). Germline values: CDR1 SGHVS, CDR2 FQNEAQ. The CDR3 is 17 amino acids. V gave up 1 base and J gave up 3 bases, with 16 bases separating them.